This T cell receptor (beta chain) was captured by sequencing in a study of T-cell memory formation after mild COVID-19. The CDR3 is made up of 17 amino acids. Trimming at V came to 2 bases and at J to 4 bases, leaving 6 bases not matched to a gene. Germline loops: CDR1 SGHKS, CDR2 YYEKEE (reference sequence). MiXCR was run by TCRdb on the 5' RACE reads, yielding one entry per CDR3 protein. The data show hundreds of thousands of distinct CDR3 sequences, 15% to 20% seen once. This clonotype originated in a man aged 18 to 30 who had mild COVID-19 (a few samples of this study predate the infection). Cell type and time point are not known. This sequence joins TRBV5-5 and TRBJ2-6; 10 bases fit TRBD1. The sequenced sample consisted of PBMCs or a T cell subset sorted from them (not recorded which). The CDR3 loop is CASSFDRGRSGANVLTF. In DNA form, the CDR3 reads TGTGCCAGCAGCTTTGACAGGGGGCGGTCGGGGGCCAACGTCCTGACTTTC.